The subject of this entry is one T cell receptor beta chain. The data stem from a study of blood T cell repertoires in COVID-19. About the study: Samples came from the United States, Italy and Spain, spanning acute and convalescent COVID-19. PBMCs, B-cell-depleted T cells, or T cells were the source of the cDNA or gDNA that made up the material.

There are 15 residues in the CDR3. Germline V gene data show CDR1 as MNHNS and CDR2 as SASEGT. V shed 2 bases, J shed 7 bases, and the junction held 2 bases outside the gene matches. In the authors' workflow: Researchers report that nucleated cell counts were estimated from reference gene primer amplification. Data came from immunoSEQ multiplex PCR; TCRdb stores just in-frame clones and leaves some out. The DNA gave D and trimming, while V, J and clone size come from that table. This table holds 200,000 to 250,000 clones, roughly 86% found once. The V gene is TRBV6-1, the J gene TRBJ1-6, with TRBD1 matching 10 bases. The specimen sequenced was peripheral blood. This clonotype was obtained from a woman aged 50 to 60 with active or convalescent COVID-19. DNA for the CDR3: TGTGCCAGCAGTGAACCGGGACAGGGGAATTCACCCCTCCACTTT. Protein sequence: CASSEPGQGNSPLHF.